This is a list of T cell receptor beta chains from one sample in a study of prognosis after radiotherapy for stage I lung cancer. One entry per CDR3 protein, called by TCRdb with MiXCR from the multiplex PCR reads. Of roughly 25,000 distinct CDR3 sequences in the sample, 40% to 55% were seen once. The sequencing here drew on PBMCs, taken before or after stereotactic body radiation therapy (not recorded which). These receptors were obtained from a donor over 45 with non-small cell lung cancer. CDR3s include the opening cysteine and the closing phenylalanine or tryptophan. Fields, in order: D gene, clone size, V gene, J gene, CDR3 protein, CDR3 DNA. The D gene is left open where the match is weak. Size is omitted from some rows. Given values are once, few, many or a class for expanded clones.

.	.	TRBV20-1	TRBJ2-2	CSSRDHGGSTGELFF	TGCAGTTCTAGAGACCATGGCGGTTCCACCGGGGAGCTGTTTTTT
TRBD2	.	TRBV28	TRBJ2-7	CASSPVLGEGSEQYF	TGTGCCAGCAGCCCCGTGTTGGGGGAGGGATCCGAGCAGTACTTC
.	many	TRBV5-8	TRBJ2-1	CASSNLRLGGPHEQFF	TGTGCCAGCAGCAACTTGCGGCTAGGAGGCCCACATGAGCAGTTCTTC
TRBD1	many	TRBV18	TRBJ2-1	CASSPAIQGAGEQFF	TGTGCCAGCTCACCCGCTATACAGGGGGCAGGAGAGCAGTTCTTC
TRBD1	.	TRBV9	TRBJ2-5	CASSVVGTGETQYF	TGTGCCAGCAGCGTAGTAGGGACAGGCGAGACCCAGTACTTC
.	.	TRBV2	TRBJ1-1	CTSSEFHGLNTEAFF	TGTACCAGCAGTGAGTTTCATGGACTAAACACTGAAGCTTTCTTT
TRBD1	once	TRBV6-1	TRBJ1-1	CASSPQGAPNNGAFF	TGTGCCAGCAGCCCCCAGGGGGCCCCGAACAATGGAGCTTTCTTT
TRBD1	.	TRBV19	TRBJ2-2	CAVRGPGPGELFF	TGTGCCGTTAGGGGGCCGGGGCCCGGGGAGCTGTTTTTT
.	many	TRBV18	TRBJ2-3	CASSGDTDTQYF	TGTGCCAGCTCAGGAGACACAGATACGCAGTATTTT
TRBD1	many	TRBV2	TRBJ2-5	CASREQGWVNQETQYF	TGTGCCAGCAGGGAACAGGGGTGGGTTAACCAAGAGACCCAGTACTTC
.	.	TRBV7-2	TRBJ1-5	CASSLMEGPQHF	TGTGCCAGCAGCTTAATGGAGGGGCCCCAGCATTTT
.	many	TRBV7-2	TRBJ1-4	CASSSGRGGEKLFF	TGTGCCAGCAGCTCCGGGAGGGGAGGTGAAAAACTGTTTTTT
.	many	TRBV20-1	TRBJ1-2	CSARTGAGYGYTF	TGCAGTGCTAGAACGGGGGCGGGCTATGGCTACACCTTC
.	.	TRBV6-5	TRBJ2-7	CASSYSGAREQYF	TGTGCCAGCAGTTACTCGGGGGCAAGAGAGCAGTACTTC
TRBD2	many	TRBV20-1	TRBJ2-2	CSAKKLAGTNTGELFF	TGCAGTGCTAAAAAACTAGCGGGGACGAACACCGGGGAGCTGTTTTTT
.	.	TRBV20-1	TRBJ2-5	CSARRIGAMDTQYF	TGCAGTGCTAGAAGGATCGGAGCTATGGATACCCAGTACTTC
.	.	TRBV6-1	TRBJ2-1	CASRQQEAYNEQFF	TGTGCCAGCAGACAGCAGGAAGCCTACAATGAGCAGTTCTTC
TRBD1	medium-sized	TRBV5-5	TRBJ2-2	CASSRPATGPNTGELFF	TGTGCCAGCAGCCGACCCGCGACAGGGCCGAACACCGGGGAGCTGTTTTTT
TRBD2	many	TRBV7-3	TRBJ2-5	CASSSSGLETQYF	TGTGCCAGCAGCTCTAGCGGGTTAGAGACCCAGTACTTC
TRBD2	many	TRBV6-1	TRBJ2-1	CASIMTSGRGDEQFF	TGTGCCAGCATCATGACTAGCGGGAGAGGCGATGAGCAGTTCTTC
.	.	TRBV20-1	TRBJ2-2	CSARDEGRGFGNTGELFF	TGCAGTGCTAGAGATGAGGGCAGGGGCTTTGGGAACACCGGGGAGCTGTTTTTT
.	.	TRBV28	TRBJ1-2	CASSLLAGYTF	TGTGCCAGCAGTTTATTGGCTGGCTACACCTTC
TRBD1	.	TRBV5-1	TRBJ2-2	CASSLYQTGRTGELFF	TGCGCCAGCAGCTTGTATCAGACAGGGCGCACCGGGGAGCTGTTTTTT
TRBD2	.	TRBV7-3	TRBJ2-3	CARRPTSGRTTDTQYF	TGTGCCAGAAGACCTACTAGCGGGAGGACCACAGATACGCAGTATTTT
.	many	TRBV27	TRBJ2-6	CASSLKRSGAGANVLTF	TGTGCCAGCAGTTTAAAACGGTCCGGGGCTGGGGCCAACGTCCTGACTTTC
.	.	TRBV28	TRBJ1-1	CASTSPSAPNTEAFF	TGTGCCAGCACCTCTCCAAGTGCACCCAACACTGAAGCTTTCTTT
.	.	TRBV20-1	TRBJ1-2	CSGYSSFYGYTF	TGCAGTGGATACTCGTCCTTCTATGGCTACACCTTC
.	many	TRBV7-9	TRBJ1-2	CASSLGTGGYTF	TGTGCCAGCAGCTTAGGGACTGGTGGCTACACCTTC
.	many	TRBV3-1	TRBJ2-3	CASSQIGYTQYF	TGTGCCAGCAGCCAGATAGGTTATACGCAGTATTTT
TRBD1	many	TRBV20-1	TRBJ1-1	CSARGQGALDTEAFF	TGCAGTGCTAGAGGACAGGGGGCGTTGGACACTGAAGCTTTCTTT
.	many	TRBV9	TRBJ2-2	CASSWSYTGELFF	TGTGCCAGCAGCTGGAGCTACACCGGGGAGCTGTTTTTT